This T cell receptor (beta chain) was found in a study of neurological immune-mediated disorders. MiXCR, applied by TCRdb to the 5' RACE reads, yields one record per CDR3 protein. The table shows about 52,000 distinct CDR3 sequences, with about 4.1% occurring only once. In this sample, this clonotype turned up a few times. Its antigen remains unknown. V dropped 5 bases and J dropped 8 bases, with 9 bases sitting between them. Germline V gene sequence: CDR1 DFQATT, CDR2 SNEGSKA (reference sequence). CDR3 length equals 11 residues. Regarding the study as a whole: None of the CDR3 amino acid sequences found in expanded clones was shared across subjects. This suggests that the TCR-beta repertoires were private in all groups. Among 34 multiple sclerosis patients, 18 had repertoires that phylogenetic grouping placed in one related-CDR3 cluster, a possible signature.

The sequence derives from a man aged 60 to 69 with multiple sclerosis. Material for sequencing was PBMCs. V is TRBV20-1 and J is TRBJ1-4; tentatively, D is TRBD1 (5 bases). The CDR3 nucleotides read TGCAGTGCTGGGGCTGGGGAAAAACTGTTTTTT. Its translation: CSAGAGEKLFF.